Listed here is a single T cell receptor (beta chain). Its antigen is still unknown. Sequencing used immunoSEQ multiplex PCR; TCRdb keeps in-frame clones, though not all of them. This table has more than 12,000 clones, roughly 85% appearing once. The data derive from a study of monozygotic twins with cystic fibrosis. Looking at the study overall: With about 15 PCR cycles, barcoded libraries came from roughly 2.9 micrograms of fragmented DNA.

CDR1 is WNHNN and CDR2 is SYGVQD in the germline V gene (reference sequence). There are 17 residues in the CDR3. V was cut by 0 bases and J by 0 bases, with 12 bases left in between. Study-wide points: In 13 of 16 pairs, V gene usage was closest to the co-twin's. In this small cohort, shared CDR3 numbers showed no association with age, concordance or disease severity. Unrelated CF individuals shared fewer identical clonotypes than monozygotic CF twins.

Source material: blood. V is TRBV10-1 and J is TRBJ1-3; D remains ambiguous. The TCR comes from a boy younger than 18 with cystic fibrosis. The DNA for the CDR3 is TGCGCCAGCAGTGAGTCGGTTGGGTCCCTCTCTGGAAACACCATATATTTT. Protein product: CASSESVGSLSGNTIYF.